This TCR beta chain is drawn from a study of cytomegalovirus exposure and HLA in healthy donors. This clone occurred once. The PCR ran on 60 Vbeta and 13 Jbeta primers. Measured with immunoSEQ multiplex PCR; TCRdb has only the in-frame clones, and not every one. This sample has approximately 72,000 clones; around 78% occur once, and the top ten carry 4.5% to 7%. Looked up from germline, CDR1 is SNHLY and CDR2 is FYNNEI. This CDR3 spans 13 amino acids. Trimming stripped 6 bases from V and 8 bases from J, with 16 bases between. The specimen was PBMCs. The chain uses TRBV2 and TRBJ1-1; D possibly corresponds to TRBD1 (6 bases). The source is a male donor in good health and CMV-seropositive. CDR3 in amino acids: CASRLTGSLEAFF. As DNA, the CDR3 is TGTGCCAGCAGACTAACAGGGAGCCTCGAAGCTTTCTTT.